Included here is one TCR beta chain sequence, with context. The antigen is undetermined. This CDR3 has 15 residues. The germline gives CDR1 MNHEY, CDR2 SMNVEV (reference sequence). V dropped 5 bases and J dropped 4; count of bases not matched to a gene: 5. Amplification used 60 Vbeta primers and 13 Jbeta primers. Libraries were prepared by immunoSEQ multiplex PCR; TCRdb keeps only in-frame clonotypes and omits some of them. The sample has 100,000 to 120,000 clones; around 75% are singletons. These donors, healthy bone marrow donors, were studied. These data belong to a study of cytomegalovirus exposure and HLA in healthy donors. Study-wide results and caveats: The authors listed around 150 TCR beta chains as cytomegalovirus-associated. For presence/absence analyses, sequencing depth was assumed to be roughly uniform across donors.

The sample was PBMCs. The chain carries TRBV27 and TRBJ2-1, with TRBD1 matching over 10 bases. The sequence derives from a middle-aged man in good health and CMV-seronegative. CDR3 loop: CASSPDRGRYNEQFF. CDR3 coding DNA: TGTGCCAGCAGTCCAGACAGGGGGCGATACAATGAGCAGTTCTTC.